The 6 T cell receptor beta chains below come from one sample, sequenced in a study of blood T cell repertoires in COVID-19. This table comes from immunoSEQ multiplex PCR, and its TCRdb copy is limited to in-frame clones, with some not included. The table lists tens of thousands of clones, around 86% of them singletons. The sequencing sample was made of peripheral blood. The receptors come from a human donor in a cohort sampled during active COVID-19. The donor label of this sample is uncertain.

This chain uses TRBV19 with TRBJ2-2; 8 nucleotides align to TRBD2. J was trimmed by 5 bases and V by 1 base; bases with no gene match: 6. CDR3 length: 16 amino acids. The germline CDR1 and CDR2 sequences are LNHDA and SQIVND (reference sequence). The CDR3 sequence: CASSIGGSGITGELFF. As DNA, the CDR3 is TGTGCCAGTAGTATAGGGGGTAGCGGGATTACCGGGGAGCTGTTTTTT.

The chain recombines TRBV12-3 or TRBV12-4 with TRBJ2-1; D not resolved. V lost 5 bases and J lost 4, with 9 bases in between. The CDR3 covers 13 residues. The chain's CDR3 is CASSPPTYNEQFF. The CDR3 DNA follows: TGTGCCAGCAGTCCCCCCACTTACAATGAGCAGTTCTTC.

The V call is TRBV14, the J call TRBJ2-1; 9 bases agree with TRBD2. This CDR3 has 14 amino acids. The germline V gene has CDR1 SGHDN and CDR2 FVKESK. After removal of 6 bases from V and 11 bases from J, the junction contained 11 bases not matched to a gene. DNA for the CDR3: TGTGCCAGCAGTCCAGGGACTAGCTCTACTAAGCAGTTCTTC. Translating gives CASSPGTSSTKQFF.

J is TRBJ2-3 and V is TRBV6-5; tentatively, D is TRBD1 (6 bases). Germline-derived CDR1 and CDR2 are MNHEY and SVGAGI. The CDR3 runs to 14 residues. With 6 bases removed from V and 6 bases from J, the gap between germline ends came to 16 bases. The CDR3 protein is CASSRQEVRDTQYF. The CDR3 region has the DNA TGTGCCAGCAGCCGACAGGAAGTCCGGGATACGCAGTATTTT.

The chain couples TRBV3-1 (or the pseudogene TRBV3-2) to TRBJ2-5, with 11 bases identical to TRBD2. The CDR3 is 16 amino acids. Trimming took 4 bases from V and 5 from J; bases not matched to a gene: 9. CDR1 and CDR2 from the germline V gene are LGHDT and YNNKEL (reference sequence). Written as DNA, the CDR3 is TGTGCCAGCAGCCCGACTAGCGGGACGACCGGGGAGACCCAGTACTTC. As protein: CASSPTSGTTGETQYF.

The chain links TRBV3-1 (or the pseudogene TRBV3-2) to TRBJ1-1; D not certain. Trimming took off 2 bases at V and 5 bases at J, with 12 bases between the two ends. Germline-derived CDR1 and CDR2 are LGHDT and YNNKEL (reference sequence). There are 14 residues in the CDR3. CDR3 coding DNA: TGTGCCAGCAGCCAACTGGGCAGAAGGACTGAAGCTTTCTTT. Residues: CASSQLGRRTEAFF.